This TCR beta chain was obtained from a study of cytomegalovirus exposure and HLA in healthy donors. Turning to the study itself: Drawn from HLA-typed donors, around 85 million unique TCRs were held in an early data release. Study results and caveats: Exclusion applied to some V segments, including TRBV6-2 and TRBV6-3, as they were indistinguishable. The study flagged 150 to 200 TCR beta chains as cytomegalovirus-associated.

This clone has only a few counts. Its target is unknown. PCR primers comprised 60 Vbeta and 13 Jbeta primers. Authors' data handling: There were around 80 million unique TCR beta chains by a later count, and some 11 million of them were shared. The table came from immunoSEQ multiplex PCR; TCRdb's copy has only in-frame clones and leaves some out. The V and J calls and clone size were taken over from that table, and D and trimming were inferred from the DNA. The sample comprises approximately 190,000 clones, roughly 90% of which are singletons, and 1.1% rests with the top ten. Germline CDR1 MRHNA, CDR2 SNTAGT. The V gene lost 0 bases and the J gene lost 4 bases, with 11 bases spanning the gap. The CDR3 runs to 15 residues.

The sequencing sample was made of PBMCs. The source is a boy younger than 10 in good health and CMV-seronegative. The chain employs TRBV6-4 and TRBJ2-3; D might be TRBD1 (5 bases). DNA of the CDR3: TGTGCCAGCAGTGACTCGAGGCAGGGCGCAGATACGCAGTATTTT. Residues: CASSDSRQGADTQYF.